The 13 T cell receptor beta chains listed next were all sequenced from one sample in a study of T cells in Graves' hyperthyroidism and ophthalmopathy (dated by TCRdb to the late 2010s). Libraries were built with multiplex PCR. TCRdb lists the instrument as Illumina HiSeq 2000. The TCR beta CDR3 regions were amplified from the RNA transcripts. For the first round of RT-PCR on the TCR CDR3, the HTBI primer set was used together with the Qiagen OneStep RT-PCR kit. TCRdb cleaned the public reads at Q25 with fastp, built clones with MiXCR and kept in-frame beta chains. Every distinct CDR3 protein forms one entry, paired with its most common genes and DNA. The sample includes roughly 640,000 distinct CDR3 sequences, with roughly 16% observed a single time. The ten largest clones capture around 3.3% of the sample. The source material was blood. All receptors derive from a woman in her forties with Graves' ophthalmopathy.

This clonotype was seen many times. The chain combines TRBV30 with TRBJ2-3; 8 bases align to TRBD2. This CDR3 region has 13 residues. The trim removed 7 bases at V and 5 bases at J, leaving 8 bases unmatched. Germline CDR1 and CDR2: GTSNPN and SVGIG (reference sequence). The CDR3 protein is CASGGALQDTQYF. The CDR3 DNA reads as TGTGCCTCCGGGGGGGCCCTACAAGATACGCAGTATTTT. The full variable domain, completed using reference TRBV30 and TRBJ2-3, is SQTIHQWPATLVQPVGSPLSLECTVEGTSNPNLYWYRQAAGRGLQLLFYSVGIGQISSEVPQNLSASRPQDRQFILSSKKLLLSDSGFYLCASGGALQDTQYFGPGTRLTVL.

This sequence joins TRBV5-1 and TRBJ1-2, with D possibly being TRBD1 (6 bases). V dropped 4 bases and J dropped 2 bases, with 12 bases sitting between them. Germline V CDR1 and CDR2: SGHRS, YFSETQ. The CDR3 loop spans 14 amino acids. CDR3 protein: CASSAQQGNYGYTF. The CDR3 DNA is TGCGCCAGCAGCGCGCAACAGGGAAACTATGGCTACACCTTC.

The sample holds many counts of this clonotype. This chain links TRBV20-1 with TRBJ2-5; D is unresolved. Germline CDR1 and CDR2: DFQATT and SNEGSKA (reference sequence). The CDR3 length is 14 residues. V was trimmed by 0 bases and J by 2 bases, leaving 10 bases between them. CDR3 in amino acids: CSARETFFQETQYF. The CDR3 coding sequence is TGCAGTGCTAGAGAGACGTTTTTTCAAGAGACCCAGTACTTC.

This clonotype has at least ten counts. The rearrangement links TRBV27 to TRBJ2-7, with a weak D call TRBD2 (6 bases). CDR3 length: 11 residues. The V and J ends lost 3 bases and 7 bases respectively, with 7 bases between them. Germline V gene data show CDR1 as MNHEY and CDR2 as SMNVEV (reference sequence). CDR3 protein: CASSFAGEQYF. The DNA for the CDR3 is TGTGCCAGCAGTTTTGCGGGGGAGCAGTACTTC.

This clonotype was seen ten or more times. CDR3 in DNA: TGTGCCAGCTCCCTCAGGGCGGACGGGGAGCTGTTTTTT. It codes for CASSLRADGELFF. The V and J genes are TRBV18 and TRBJ2-2; a weak D match, TRBD1 (5 bases). CDR1 KGHSH and CDR2 LQKENI come from the germline V gene. This CDR3 is built from 13 residues. Trimming took 6 bases from V and 7 from J, leaving 12 bases between them.

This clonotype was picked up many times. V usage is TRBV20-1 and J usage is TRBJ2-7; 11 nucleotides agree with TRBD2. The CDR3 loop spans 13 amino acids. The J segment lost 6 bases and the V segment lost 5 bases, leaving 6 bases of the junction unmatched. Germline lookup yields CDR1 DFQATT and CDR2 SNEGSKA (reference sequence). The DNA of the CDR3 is TGCAGTGCTTCTCCGACTAGCGGGGTCGAGCAGTACTTC. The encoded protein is CSASPTSGVEQYF.

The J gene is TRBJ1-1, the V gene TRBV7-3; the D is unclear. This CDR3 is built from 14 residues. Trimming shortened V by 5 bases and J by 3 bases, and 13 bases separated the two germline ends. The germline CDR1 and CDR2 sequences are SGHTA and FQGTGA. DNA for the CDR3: TGTGCCAGCAGCACTCGGGTCGGGGACACTGAAGCTTTCTTT. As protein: CASSTRVGDTEAFF.

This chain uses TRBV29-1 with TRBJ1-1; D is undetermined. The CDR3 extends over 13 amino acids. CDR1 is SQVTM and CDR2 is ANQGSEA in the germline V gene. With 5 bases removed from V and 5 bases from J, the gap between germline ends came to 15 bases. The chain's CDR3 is CSVHGQPRTEAFF. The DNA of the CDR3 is TGCAGCGTTCATGGGCAGCCGAGGACTGAAGCTTTCTTT.

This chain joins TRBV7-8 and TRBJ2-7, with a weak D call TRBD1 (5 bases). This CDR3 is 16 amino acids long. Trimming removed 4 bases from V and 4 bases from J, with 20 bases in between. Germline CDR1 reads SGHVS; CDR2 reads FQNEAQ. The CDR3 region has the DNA TGTGCCAGCAGCTCAGCGCCACAGGCCAGGGTATACGAGCAGTACTTC. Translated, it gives CASSSAPQARVYEQYF.

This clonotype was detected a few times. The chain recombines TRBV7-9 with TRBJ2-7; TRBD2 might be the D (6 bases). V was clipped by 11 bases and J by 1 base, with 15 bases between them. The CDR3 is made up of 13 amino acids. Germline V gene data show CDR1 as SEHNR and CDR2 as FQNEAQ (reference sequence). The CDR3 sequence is CAAGGIGSYEQYF. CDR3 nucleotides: TGTGCCGCTGGGGGGATAGGTTCCTACGAGCAGTACTTC.

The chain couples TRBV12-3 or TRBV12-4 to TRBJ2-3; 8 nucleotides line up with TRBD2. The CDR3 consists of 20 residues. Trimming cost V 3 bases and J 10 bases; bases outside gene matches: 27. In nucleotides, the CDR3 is TGTGCCAGCAGTTTTTACCCAACAATTGACTACGCGGGGGGCCCCCGTGCGCAGTATTTT. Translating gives CASSFYPTIDYAGGPRAQYF.

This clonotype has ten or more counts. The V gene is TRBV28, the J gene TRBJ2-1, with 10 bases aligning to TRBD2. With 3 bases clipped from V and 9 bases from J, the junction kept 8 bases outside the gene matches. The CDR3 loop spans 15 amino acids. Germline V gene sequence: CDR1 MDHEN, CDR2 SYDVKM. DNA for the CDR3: TGTGCCAGCAGTTTTCTCGCTAGCGGGAGACCTGAGCAGTTCTTC. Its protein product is CASSFLASGRPEQFF.

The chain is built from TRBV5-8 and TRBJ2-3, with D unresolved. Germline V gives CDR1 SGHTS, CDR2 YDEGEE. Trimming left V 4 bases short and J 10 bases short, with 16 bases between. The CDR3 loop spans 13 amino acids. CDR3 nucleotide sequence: TGTGCCAGCAGCCAAGACCATCAGCGAGCGCAGTATTTT. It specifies CASSQDHQRAQYF.